Presented here are 9 T cell receptor beta chains from one specimen sequenced in a study of human CD8 memory T cell subsets. Libraries for TCR beta were constructed using UMI-labeled 5' RACE. Using the 5' RACE reads, TCRdb records one entry per CDR3 protein without DNA. This sample's clone table lists under 11,000 distinct CDR3 sequences. Sequences were obtained from CD8+ T cells from PBMCs. Receptors originate from a human donor in good health.

The chain couples TRBV4-2 to TRBJ1-2. This CDR3 has 15 residues. Per the germline V gene, CDR1 is LGHNA and CDR2 is YNFKEQ. CDR3 protein: CASSRDLGEVYGYTF.

This rearrangement joins TRBV6-2 or TRBV6-3 to TRBJ1-1; TCRdb returns TRBD1, unconfirmable since there is no DNA. The CDR3 has 18 residues. Germline CDR1 and CDR2: MNHEY and SVGEGT. The CDR3 region is CASSRNSRGRKVPTEAFF.

This clonotype registers medium-sized by frequency. The rearrangement joins TRBV29-1 to TRBJ2-1. Germline CDR1 SQVTM, CDR2 ANQGSEA. The CDR3 runs to 11 residues. CDR3 protein: CSVTVIGEQFF.

J is TRBJ2-7 and V is TRBV2; there is no DNA to check the TCRdb D call of TRBD1. CDR3 length: 14 residues. CDR1 and CDR2 (germline): SNHLY, FYNNEI. The CDR3 loop is CASTTGTGDPPGYF.

This clonotype is classed as medium-sized by frequency. V gene TRBV28 combines with J gene TRBJ2-3. This CDR3 is 13 amino acids long. Germline lookup yields CDR1 MDHEN and CDR2 SYDVKM. The chain's CDR3 is CASRWLSTDTQYF.

The genes are TRBV5-6 and TRBJ2-7. The CDR3 spans 14 residues. Germline CDR1 is SGHDT and CDR2 is YYEEEE. The CDR3 here is CASSGSGTTYEQYF. The entire variable domain, with the rest obtained from reference TRBV5-6 and TRBJ2-7, is as follows: DAGVTQSPTHLIKTRGQQVTLRCSPKSGHDTVSWYQQALGQGPQFIFQYYEEEERQRGNFPDRFSGHQFPNYSSELNVNALLLGDSALYLCASSGSGTTYEQYFGPGTRLTVT.

This clonotype is medium-sized by frequency. The chain is built from TRBV29-1 and TRBJ1-1; the TCRdb call, TRBD1, lacks DNA for checking. From germline, CDR1 is SQVTM and CDR2 ANQGSEA. The length of the CDR3 is 14 residues. The CDR3 sequence: CSVEDQAGGTEAFF.

The J gene is TRBJ1-2, the V gene TRBV7-9. CDR3 length: 14 residues. In germline, CDR1 is SEHNR, CDR2 FQNEAQ (reference sequence). CDR3: CASSLEALLYGYTF.

The chain couples TRBV4-2 to TRBJ2-5; there is no DNA to check the TCRdb D call of TRBD2. CDR3 length equals 18 residues. Germline V gives CDR1 LGHNA, CDR2 YNFKEQ. The CDR3 reads CASSQLVGVRASRETQYF.